These T cell receptor beta chains were read from a single sample in a study of blood T cell repertoires in COVID-19. Data came from immunoSEQ multiplex PCR; TCRdb stores just in-frame clones and leaves some out. The sample lists hundreds of thousands of clones; 70% to 90% were seen once. Sequencing used peripheral blood. The receptor set was obtained from a woman aged 45-65 years with active or convalescent COVID-19. Both conserved end residues are part of each CDR3. A D gene is named only where the DNA matches it firmly. Size values are once, few and many counts, or a class for expanded clones, and some rows have none.

clone_size: NA
v_call: TRBV5-5
d_call: NA
j_call: TRBJ1-2
cdr3_aa: CASSLVSLRNYGYTF
cdr3_nt: TGTGCCAGCAGCTTAGTTTCTCTGAGAAACTATGGCTACACCTTC

clone_size: once
v_call: TRBV27
d_call: TRBD1
j_call: TRBJ1-2
cdr3_aa: CASSLWGQGADNYGYTF
cdr3_nt: TGTGCCAGCAGTTTATGGGGACAGGGGGCGGATAACTATGGCTACACCTTC

clone_size: NA
v_call: TRBV18
d_call: TRBD1
j_call: TRBJ1-1
cdr3_aa: CASSPGTGGTEAFF
cdr3_nt: TGTGCCAGCTCACCAGGGACAGGGGGCACTGAAGCTTTCTTT

clone_size: NA
v_call: TRBV5-8
d_call: TRBD1
j_call: TRBJ1-6
cdr3_aa: CASLTGAGNSPLHF
cdr3_nt: TGTGCCAGCCTCACAGGGGCAGGTAATTCACCCCTCCACTTT

clone_size: NA
v_call: TRBV21-1
d_call: NA
j_call: TRBJ2-1
cdr3_aa: CASSYSRGSYNEQFF
cdr3_nt: TGTGCCAGCAGCTACTCGAGGGGGTCCTACAATGAGCAGTTCTTC

clone_size: few
v_call: TRBV3-1/TRBV3-2
d_call: NA
j_call: TRBJ2-5
cdr3_aa: CASSPLFLTQGETQYF
cdr3_nt: TGTGCCAGCAGCCCTCTCTTTTTGACCCAGGGAGAGACCCAGTACTTC

clone_size: NA
v_call: TRBV21-1
d_call: NA
j_call: TRBJ2-1
cdr3_aa: CASSKVTSEGLSSYNEQFF
cdr3_nt: TGTGCCAGCAGCAAAGTTACTAGCGAGGGGTTAAGCTCCTACAATGAGCAGTTCTTC

clone_size: NA
v_call: TRBV30
d_call: TRBD2
j_call: TRBJ2-1
cdr3_aa: CAWSAPDLGAGYYNEQFF
cdr3_nt: TGTGCCTGGAGCGCCCCGGACTTAGGAGCGGGGTATTACAATGAGCAGTTCTTC

clone_size: few
v_call: TRBV19
d_call: TRBD1
j_call: TRBJ2-3
cdr3_aa: CASSTYRTGGTDTQYF
cdr3_nt: TGTGCCAGTAGTACTTACCGGACAGGGGGCACAGATACGCAGTATTTT

clone_size: NA
v_call: TRBV14
d_call: NA
j_call: TRBJ1-4
cdr3_aa: CASSPRVGNEKLFF
cdr3_nt: TGTGCCAGCAGCCCCAGGGTGGGGAATGAAAAACTGTTTTTT

clone_size: NA
v_call: TRBV28
d_call: NA
j_call: TRBJ1-1
cdr3_aa: CASSQGGGTEAFF
cdr3_nt: TGTGCCAGCAGTCAAGGGGGTGGTACTGAAGCTTTCTTT